This TCR beta chain was documented in a study of blood T cells in healthy people across ages. With respect to this clonotype: Its matching antigen is unknown.

Overall study results and limits: Naive CD4+ cell counts and diversity both ran higher in long-lived than in aged donors. Older age coincided with a roughly linear decline in TCR beta diversity per million T cells.

PCR was performed a second time for about 7 to 12 cycles using a sample-barcoded 5' primer and a J-beta primer mix. Researchers report that a template-switch adaptor with 12 random nucleotides tagged each cDNA molecule. From each sample, at least 2.5 million paired-end reads containing CDR3 were obtained. One entry per CDR3 protein results from TCRdb running MiXCR on the 5' RACE reads. The sample has roughly 900,000 distinct CDR3 sequences; 48% are singletons. The CDR3 is made up of 14 amino acids. The V gene's germline CDR1 is MNHEY and CDR2 SVGAGI. The J segment lost 6 bases and the V segment lost 5 bases, leaving 7 bases of the junction unmatched.

Sequencing was performed on blood. The chain joins TRBV6-5 to TRBJ1-1; 9 bases are a match to TRBD1. This receptor was identified in a man between 25 and 39 years old in good health. The CDR3 nucleotides are TGTGCCAGCAGTCCATACCGGGACAGGGCTGAAGCTTTCTTT. As protein: CASSPYRDRAEAFF.